The rows below give T cell receptor beta chains drawn from one sample of a study of sequential checkpoint blockade in melanoma. Data came from immunoSEQ multiplex PCR; TCRdb stores just in-frame clones and leaves some out. Altogether 12,000 or so clones are present, approximately 83% being singletons, with the ten largest covering 7% to 8.5%. Sequenced here: CD8+ T cells sorted from blood (inferred from file names), sampled from a patient given nivolumab and ipilimumab in sequence. These receptor sequences come from a human donor with melanoma. Each CDR3 is given with its conserved first and last residue. Each record gives: D gene, J gene, clone size, V gene, CDR3 protein, CDR3 DNA. The D gene is left open where the match is weak. The size entry is marked missing in some rows and otherwise reads once, few, many or a size class.

TRBD1 TRBJ2-7 few TRBV10-3 CAIGGQGSYEQYF TGTGCCATCGGGGGACAGGGCTCCTACGAGCAGTACTTC
TRBD1 TRBJ2-7 - TRBV7-9 CASSSTRQGRTYEQYF TGTGCCAGCAGCTCGACCCGACAGGGAAGGACCTACGAGCAGTACTTC
TRBD1 TRBJ1-1 - TRBV2 CARDRGRLVTEAFF TGTGCCAGAGACAGGGGGCGCTTGGTCACTGAAGCTTTCTTT
TRBD2 TRBJ2-1 - TRBV7-3 CASSLLAGAYNEQFF TGTGCCAGCAGCTTACTAGCGGGCGCCTACAATGAGCAGTTCTTC
- TRBJ1-6 - TRBV28 CASRPGGAGYNSPLHF TGTGCCAGCAGGCCCGGGGGGGCGGGTTATAATTCACCCCTCCACTTT
- TRBJ2-2 - TRBV29-1 CSVEEFLSGELFF TGCAGCGTTGAAGAGTTTTTATCCGGGGAGCTGTTTTTT
- TRBJ2-7 few TRBV5-8 CASSQGGAGDEQYF TGCGCCAGCAGCCAAGGGGGGGCGGGCGACGAGCAGTACTTC
TRBD1 TRBJ2-7 - TRBV4-1 CASSQAEGTGGYEQYF TGCGCCAGCAGCCAAGCCGAGGGGACAGGGGGCTACGAGCAGTACTTC
TRBD2 TRBJ2-7 - TRBV5-4 CASSGDYLGEQYF TGTGCCAGCAGCGGGGACTACCTCGGCGAGCAGTACTTC
TRBD2 TRBJ2-7 once TRBV23-1 CASSQLGLAGRGSYEQYF TGCGCCAGCAGTCAATTGGGACTAGCGGGGAGAGGCTCCTACGAGCAGTACTTC
- TRBJ2-6 - TRBV15 CATMSRRGSGANVLTF TGTGCCACCATGAGTCGTAGGGGCTCTGGGGCCAACGTCCTGACTTTC
- TRBJ2-1 - TRBV27 CASSLSGNNEQFF TGTGCCAGCAGTTTATCCGGGAACAATGAGCAGTTCTTC
- TRBJ1-6 - TRBV28 CATQTGLSSYNSPLHF TGTGCCACCCAGACCGGGTTAAGCTCCTATAATTCACCCCTCCACTTT
- TRBJ2-1 - TRBV6-1 CASTLLLAYDEQFF TGTGCCAGCACCCTATTACTAGCTTACGATGAGCAGTTCTTC
TRBD2 TRBJ2-2 - TRBV28 CASSQIAGATTGELFF TGTGCCAGCAGCCAGATAGCGGGAGCGACCACCGGGGAGCTGTTTTTT
TRBD1 TRBJ2-3 - TRBV6-5 CASGGRDSSTDTQYF TGTGCCAGCGGGGGTAGGGACAGCAGCACAGATACGCAGTATTTT
TRBD1 TRBJ1-1 - TRBV13 CASSLGWTGTAEAFF TGTGCCAGCAGCTTAGGCTGGACAGGGACGGCTGAAGCTTTCTTT
- TRBJ1-2 - TRBV9 CASSVDSGAYYGYTF TGTGCCAGCAGCGTCGATAGTGGGGCCTACTATGGCTACACCTTC
- TRBJ1-6 - TRBV7-9 CASNGLEAPLHF TGTGCCAGCAACGGTTTAGAGGCACCCCTCCACTTT
TRBD2 TRBJ2-3 once TRBV5-1 CASTILAGADTQYF TGCGCCAGCACCATTCTAGCGGGAGCAGATACGCAGTATTTT
- TRBJ2-2 few TRBV6-1 CASSEGQIPGELFF TGTGCCAGCAGCGAAGGACAGATCCCCGGGGAGCTGTTTTTT
- TRBJ1-1 - TRBV5-6 CASSLFRNTEAFF TGTGCCAGCAGCTTGTTCAGGAACACTGAAGCTTTCTTT
TRBD1 TRBJ2-2 - TRBV29-1 CSVVVGGSGELFF TGCAGCGTTGTTGTAGGGGGCTCCGGGGAGCTGTTTTTT
TRBD1 TRBJ2-7 - TRBV15 CATSNRGASSYEQYF TGTGCCACCAGCAACAGGGGGGCGAGCTCCTACGAGCAGTACTTC
TRBD2 TRBJ2-2 - TRBV10-2 CASGGLAETGELFF TGCGCCAGCGGGGGACTAGCGGAGACCGGGGAGCTGTTTTTT
TRBD1 TRBJ2-3 - TRBV28 CASSLVETGVRDTQYF TGTGCCAGCAGTCTGGTTGAGACAGGGGTACGAGATACGCAGTATTTT
TRBD2 TRBJ2-1 - TRBV19 CASSSGGDYNEQFF TGTGCCAGTAGCAGCGGGGGGGACTACAATGAGCAGTTCTTC
- TRBJ1-4 once TRBV30 CAWSVRWGREEKLFF TGTGCCTGGAGTGTACGGTGGGGAAGGGAGGAAAAACTGTTTTTT
TRBD2 TRBJ2-5 - TRBV5-6 CASSQLAGGIQETQYF TGTGCCAGCAGCCAATTAGCGGGGGGGATTCAAGAGACCCAGTACTTC
TRBD2 TRBJ2-1 - TRBV27 CASSLSSGPYNEQFF TGTGCCAGCAGTCTATCTAGCGGCCCCTACAATGAGCAGTTCTTC
- TRBJ2-7 - TRBV5-8 CASSATGALGYEQYF TGTGCCAGCAGCGCCACAGGTGCCTTAGGGTACGAGCAGTACTTC
- TRBJ1-2 - TRBV9 CASSPTGAVNYGYTF TGTGCCAGCAGCCCCACTGGGGCAGTTAACTATGGCTACACCTTC
- TRBJ1-2 - TRBV6-5 CASSQTVNYGYTF TGTGCCAGCAGTCAGACAGTTAACTATGGCTACACCTTC
TRBD2 TRBJ2-3 - TRBV7-7 CASSLTAGAPDTQYF TGTGCCAGCAGCTTGACAGCGGGAGCACCAGATACGCAGTATTTT
- TRBJ1-1 - TRBV4-1 CASSPGGGGGGTEAFF TGCGCCAGCAGCCCGGGAGGTGGAGGGGGTGGCACTGAAGCTTTCTTT
TRBD1 TRBJ1-4 - TRBV6-5 CASSYTSGGKLFF TGTGCCAGCAGTTATACCTCAGGGGGAAAACTGTTTTTT
- TRBJ2-7 - TRBV27 CASSLGAGHRNTYEQYF TGTGCCAGCAGTTTAGGGGCCGGCCACAGGAATACCTACGAGCAGTACTTC
- TRBJ2-1 - TRBV27 CASSLSLVNGGNEQFF TGTGCCAGCAGTTTATCGTTAGTGAATGGGGGGAATGAGCAGTTCTTC
- TRBJ1-2 - TRBV28 CASSTGYGYTF TGTGCCAGCAGTACGGGGTACGGCTACACCTTC
TRBD2 TRBJ2-3 - TRBV28 CASSLWREGSGSSSDTQYF TGTGCCAGCAGTTTATGGCGGGAGGGTAGCGGGAGTTCGTCAGATACGCAGTATTTT
- TRBJ2-1 - TRBV19 CASTGGGLSMYNEQFF TGTGCCAGTACCGGCGGAGGACTTTCAATGTACAATGAGCAGTTCTTC
TRBD1 TRBJ2-7 - TRBV30 CAWTPGTGSYEQYF TGTGCCTGGACCCCTGGGACAGGGTCCTACGAGCAGTACTTC
- TRBJ2-2 - TRBV23-1 CASSRSTDIGELFF TGCGCCAGCAGTCGGTCTACCGACATCGGGGAGCTGTTTTTT
- TRBJ2-7 few TRBV28 CASSPRTASYEQYF TGTGCCAGCAGTCCCCGGACAGCCTCCTACGAGCAGTACTTC
- TRBJ1-2 - TRBV4-1 CASSQEVQGLYYGYTF TGCGCCAGCAGCCAAGAGGTCCAGGGGTTGTACTATGGCTACACCTTC
TRBD2 TRBJ2-3 - TRBV6-5 CASSSSGGTDTQYF TGTGCCAGCAGTTCTAGCGGGGGTACAGATACGCAGTATTTT
TRBD2 TRBJ2-2 once TRBV11-2 CAISTSGGAGTGELFF TGTGCCATCTCCACGTCGGGGGGGGCTGGCACCGGGGAGCTGTTTTTT
- TRBJ2-2 few TRBV6-5 CASLFSQGAGELFF TGTGCCAGCTTATTTTCACAGGGAGCCGGGGAGCTGTTTTTT
TRBD2 TRBJ2-1 - TRBV27 CASSSGLAYNEQFF TGTGCCAGCAGTTCCGGACTAGCCTACAATGAGCAGTTCTTC
TRBD1 TRBJ1-2 - TRBV6-5 CASSSLRDRYYYGYTF TGTGCCAGCAGTTCATTGAGGGACAGATATTATTATGGCTACACCTTC
- TRBJ1-5 - TRBV16 CASSHLQGGNQPQHF TGTGCCAGCAGCCATTTACAGGGTGGCAATCAGCCCCAGCATTTT
- TRBJ2-7 few TRBV4-1 CASSQVVQETYEQYF TGCGCCAGCAGCCAAGTGGTTCAGGAAACCTACGAGCAGTACTTC
TRBD1 TRBJ2-7 - TRBV10-3 CAIGRPGQGDYEQYF TGTGCCATCGGCCGACCGGGACAGGGGGACTACGAGCAGTACTTC
TRBD2 TRBJ2-1 few TRBV7-9 CASSLRLAGGPENEQFF TGTGCCAGCAGCCTGCGACTAGCGGGAGGGCCGGAGAATGAGCAGTTCTTC
TRBD2 TRBJ2-1 - TRBV5-4 CASTLAGGDNEQFF TGTGCCAGCACACTAGCGGGGGGGGACAATGAGCAGTTCTTC
TRBD2 TRBJ2-7 - TRBV2 CASSEVGTSGGYEQYF TGTGCCAGCAGTGAAGTGGGGACTAGCGGGGGTTACGAGCAGTACTTC
TRBD1 TRBJ1-2 - TRBV28 CASSTDRGINGYTF TGTGCCAGCAGTACCGACAGGGGAATCAATGGCTACACCTTC
- TRBJ2-1 - TRBV6-1 CASSDEGRPRGEQFF TGTGCCAGCAGTGATGAGGGCAGGCCGAGAGGTGAGCAGTTCTTC
TRBD1 TRBJ1-4 - TRBV6-4 CASRKNTGTGDGKLFF TGTGCCAGCAGGAAGAACACCGGGACAGGGGATGGGAAACTGTTTTTT